The 10 T cell receptor beta chains in this list originate from one sample, sequenced in a study of shared clonotypes between healthy human individuals. Repertoires were generated with immunoSEQ multiplex PCR, while TCRdb's copy carries only in-frame clones and drops some. The repertoire holds 550,000 to 700,000 clones, roughly 73% seen once, with 1.5% to 2% in the top ten. Sequencing input: memory CD4+ T cells sorted from blood. Indicated subset: CD45RA-negative fraction. Receptor source: a woman aged 30 to 39 in good health.

This chain uses TRBV2 with TRBJ2-2; TRBD1 matches 7 bases. J gave up 1 base and V 4 bases, and 6 bases lay outside the gene matches. The CDR3 contains 16 residues. Germline assignment: CDR1 SNHLY and CDR2 FYNNEI. The CDR3: CASSGLWTGNTGELFF. CDR3 coding DNA: TGTGCCAGCAGTGGACTGTGGACAGGGAACACCGGGGAGCTGTTTTTT.

The chain employs TRBV28 and TRBJ1-2; D gene uncertain. Germline V CDR1 and CDR2: MDHEN, SYDVKM. Trimming took off 6 bases at V and 4 bases at J, with 9 bases between the two ends. The CDR3 has 12 amino acids. Here the CDR3 DNA reads TGTGCCAGCAGCAATTGGAGCTATGGCTACACCTTC. Its protein product is CASSNWSYGYTF.

The chain couples TRBV19 to TRBJ1-1; no firm D call. Germline CDR1 LNHDA, CDR2 SQIVND (reference sequence). The CDR3 is 14 residues long. The ends were cut back, 2 bases at V and 4 bases at J, with 11 bases in the middle. The CDR3 region has the DNA TGTGCCAGTAGTATATGGGATGGCAGCACTGAAGCTTTCTTT. Its translation is CASSIWDGSTEAFF.

This clone was seen ten or more times. The chain joins TRBV19 to TRBJ2-1; 8 nucleotides match TRBD2. J was trimmed by 2 bases and V by 7 bases; bases with no gene match: 7. The length of the CDR3 is 15 residues. Germline loops: CDR1 LNHDA, CDR2 SQIVND (reference sequence). CDR3 bases: TGTGCCAGTAACCCTAGCGGGTATGCCTACAATGAGCAGTTCTTC. It codes for CASNPSGYAYNEQFF.

The rearrangement joins TRBV5-4 to TRBJ2-2; D remains unclear. The CDR3 has 13 residues. Trimming stripped 4 bases from V and 2 bases from J, with 6 bases between. Germline CDR1 reads SGHNT; CDR2 reads YYREEE (reference sequence). The CDR3 DNA reads as TGTGCCAGCAGCACCGACAACACCGGGGAGCTGTTTTTT. Translated, it gives CASSTDNTGELFF.

V is TRBV10-3 and J is TRBJ2-5; 7 nucleotides agree with TRBD1. J was trimmed by 11 bases and V by 8 bases; bases with no gene match: 11. Looked up from germline, CDR1 is ENHRY and CDR2 is SYGVKD. The length of the CDR3 is 12 residues. The CDR3 region is CAIGTVPREQYF. The CDR3 nucleotides read TGTGCCATCGGGACAGTACCTAGGGAGCAGTACTTC.

The J gene is TRBJ2-7, the V gene TRBV6-1; D is perhaps TRBD1 (6 bases). The CDR3 sequence is 13 residues long. The germline V gene encodes CDR1 MNHNS and CDR2 SASEGT. Trimming left V 6 bases short and J 1 base short, with 10 bases between. CDR3 coding DNA: TGTGCCAGCAGCCAGGGGACGTCCTACGAGCAGTACTTC. Translation gives CASSQGTSYEQYF.

The chain carries TRBV7-2 and TRBJ2-4; possible D gene TRBD2, 5 bases. Trimming shortened V by 2 bases and J by 1 base, and 21 bases separated the two germline ends. The CDR3 covers 19 residues. Germline CDR1 is SGHTA and CDR2 is FQGNSA. The CDR3 DNA is TGTGCCAGCAGCTTAATCCCCCGGCTAGCATCGAGCGCCAAAAACATTCAGTACTTC. Translated, it gives CASSLIPRLASSAKNIQYF.

This clone was counted only a few times. The V and J genes are TRBV19 and TRBJ1-4; TRBD1 agrees at 10 bases. Germline trimming cut 6 bases from V and 8 bases from J; bases unmatched to any gene: 6. Per the germline V gene, CDR1 is LNHDA and CDR2 is SQIVND (reference sequence). CDR3 size: 14 residues. The CDR3, as DNA: TGTGCCAGTAGGGAGACAGGGGGCGGAGAAAAACTGTTTTTT. Translation: CASRETGGGEKLFF.

This chain links TRBV4-1 with TRBJ2-3; no definite D call. CDR1 is MGHRA and CDR2 is YSYEKL in the germline V gene. With 6 bases removed from V and 6 bases from J, the gap between germline ends came to 13 bases. The CDR3 has 13 amino acids. This chain's CDR3 is CASSGIRVDTQYF. The DNA for the CDR3 is TGCGCCAGCAGTGGTATTCGTGTGGATACGCAGTATTTT.